This T cell receptor beta chain was identified during a study of monozygotic twins with inflammatory bowel disease. Study findings and constraints: Separate T cell subtypes could not be resolved from one another. Lower TCRbeta diversity (inverse Simpson) was seen in IBD patients than in healthy co-twins.

TCRalpha and TCRbeta cDNA underwent two nested PCRs of around 15 and 10 cycles. TCRdb reanalyzed the 5' RACE reads and collapses them to one entry per CDR3 protein, without DNA. In all, the sample yields 440,000 or so distinct CDR3 sequences. Germline V CDR1 and CDR2: SGHRS, YFSETQ. CDR3 size: 13 residues. For this clonotype: Its antigen remains unidentified.

From whole blood, total RNA was isolated without any sorting of T cells. The sequence derives from a human donor with ulcerative colitis or Crohn's disease, or a healthy co-twin of an affected twin (not recorded which). The sequenced sample consisted of blood. The V call is TRBV5-1, the J call TRBJ2-5; TCRdb indicates TRBD2, and absent DNA this call remains unverified. The CDR3 region is CASSLGSVETQYF.